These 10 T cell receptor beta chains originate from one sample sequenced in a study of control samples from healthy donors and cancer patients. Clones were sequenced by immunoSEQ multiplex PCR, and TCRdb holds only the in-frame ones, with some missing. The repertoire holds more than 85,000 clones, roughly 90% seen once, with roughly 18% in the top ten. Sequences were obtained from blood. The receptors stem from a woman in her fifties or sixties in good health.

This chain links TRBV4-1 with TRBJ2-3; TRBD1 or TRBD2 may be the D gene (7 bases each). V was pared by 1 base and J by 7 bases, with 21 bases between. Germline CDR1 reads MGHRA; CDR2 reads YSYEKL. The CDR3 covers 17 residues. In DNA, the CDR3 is TGCGCCAGCAGCCAAGGCCTAGGGGGCGGGGGTAGATATACGCAGTATTTT. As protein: CASSQGLGGGGRYTQYF.

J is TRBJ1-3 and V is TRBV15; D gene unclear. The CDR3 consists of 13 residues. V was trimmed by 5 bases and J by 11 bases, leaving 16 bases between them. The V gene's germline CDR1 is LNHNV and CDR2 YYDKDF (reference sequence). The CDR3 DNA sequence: TGTGCCACCAGCCTACGACGGGAGTCGGCCATATATTTT. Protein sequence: CATSLRRESAIYF. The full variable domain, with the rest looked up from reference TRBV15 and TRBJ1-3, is DAMVIQNPRYQVTQFGKPVTLSCSQTLNHNVMYWYQQKSSQAPKLLFHYYDKDFNNEADTPDNFQSRRPNTSFCFLDIRSPGLGDTAMYLCATSLRRESAIYFGEGSWLTVV.

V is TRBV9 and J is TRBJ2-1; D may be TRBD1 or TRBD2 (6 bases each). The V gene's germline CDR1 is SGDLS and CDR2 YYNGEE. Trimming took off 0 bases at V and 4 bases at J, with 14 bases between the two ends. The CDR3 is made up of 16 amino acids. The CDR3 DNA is TGTGCCAGCAGCGTAGTAGGGGGGACACCTTACAATGAGCAGTTCTTC. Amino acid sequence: CASSVVGGTPYNEQFF.

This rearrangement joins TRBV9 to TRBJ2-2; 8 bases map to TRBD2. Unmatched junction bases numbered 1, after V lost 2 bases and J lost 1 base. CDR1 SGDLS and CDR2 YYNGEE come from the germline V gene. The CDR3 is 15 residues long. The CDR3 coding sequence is TGTGCCAGCAGCGTCACTAGCGGGAACACCGGGGAGCTGTTTTTT. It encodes CASSVTSGNTGELFF.

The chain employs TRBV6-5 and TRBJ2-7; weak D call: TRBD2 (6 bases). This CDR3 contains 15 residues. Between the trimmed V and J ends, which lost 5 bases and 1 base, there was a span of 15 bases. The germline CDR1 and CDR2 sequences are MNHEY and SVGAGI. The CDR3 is CASSNRLGGSYEQYF. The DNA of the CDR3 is TGTGCCAGCAGTAACCGGTTGGGGGGATCCTACGAGCAGTACTTC.

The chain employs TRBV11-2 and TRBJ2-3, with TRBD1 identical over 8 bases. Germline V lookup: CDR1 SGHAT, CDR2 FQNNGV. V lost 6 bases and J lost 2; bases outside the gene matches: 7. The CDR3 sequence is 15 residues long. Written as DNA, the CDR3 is TGTGCCAGCAGTCGCTGGACAGGGCTCACAGATACGCAGTATTTT. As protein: CASSRWTGLTDTQYF.

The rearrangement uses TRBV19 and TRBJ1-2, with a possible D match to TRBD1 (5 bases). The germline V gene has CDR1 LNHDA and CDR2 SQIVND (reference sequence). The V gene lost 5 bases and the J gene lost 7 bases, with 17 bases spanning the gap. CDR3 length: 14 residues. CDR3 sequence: CASSSGGVKSGYTF. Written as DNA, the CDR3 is TGTGCCAGTAGTTCGGGGGGGGTAAAGAGTGGCTACACCTTC.

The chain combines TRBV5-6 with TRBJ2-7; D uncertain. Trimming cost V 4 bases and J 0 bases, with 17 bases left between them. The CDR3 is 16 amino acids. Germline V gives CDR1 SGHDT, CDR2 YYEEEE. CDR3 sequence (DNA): TGTGCCAGCAGCCGCTATCCAATCCATAGCTCCTACGAGCAGTACGTC. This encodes CASSRYPIHSSYEQYV.

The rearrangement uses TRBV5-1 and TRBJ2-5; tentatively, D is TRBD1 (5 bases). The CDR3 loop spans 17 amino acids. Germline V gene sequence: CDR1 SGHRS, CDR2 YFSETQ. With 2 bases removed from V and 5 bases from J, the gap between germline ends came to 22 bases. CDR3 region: CASSFKPSTDKWETQYF. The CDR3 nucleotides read TGCGCCAGCAGCTTCAAACCCTCGACAGACAAGTGGGAGACCCAGTACTTC.

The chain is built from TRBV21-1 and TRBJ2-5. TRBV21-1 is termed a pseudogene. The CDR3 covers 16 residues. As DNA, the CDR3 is TGTGCCAGCAGCTTGCAAACTGACAGGGAGGGGGAGACCCAGTACTTC. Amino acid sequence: CASSLQTDREGETQYF.